Listed below are T cell receptor beta chains from one sample, sequenced in a study of CD8+ T cells in alopecia areata. This table comes from immunoSEQ multiplex PCR, and its TCRdb copy is limited to in-frame clones, with some not included. Of 90,000 to 150,000 clones detected, about 50% appear once; the ten largest clones hold roughly 0.5%. The material sequenced was CD4+ T cells sorted from blood, taken at week 4, from a patient treated with tofacitinib. These receptors originate from a human donor with alopecia areata. CDR3s include the opening cysteine and the closing phenylalanine or tryptophan. Fields, in order: D gene, J gene, clone size, V gene, CDR3 DNA, CDR3 protein. The D gene is left open where the match is weak. A row's size may be missing; if present it is once, few, many or a size class.

D gene: TRBD2; J gene: TRBJ2-5; clone size: NA; V gene: TRBV9; CDR3 DNA: TGTGCCAGCAGCGCCAGGACTAGCGGGATACAAGAGACCCAGTACTTC; CDR3 protein: CASSARTSGIQETQYF
D gene: NA; J gene: TRBJ2-3; clone size: few; V gene: TRBV29-1; CDR3 DNA: TGCAGCCCAGGACGGGGAGATACGCAGTATTTT; CDR3 protein: CSPGRGDTQYF
D gene: TRBD1; J gene: TRBJ2-1; clone size: NA; V gene: TRBV19; CDR3 DNA: TGTGCCAGTAGTCCCCCAGAACAGGGGAGACGCCTAGGGTACAATGAGCAGTTCTTC; CDR3 protein: CASSPPEQGRRLGYNEQFF
D gene: NA; J gene: TRBJ1-1; clone size: NA; V gene: TRBV2; CDR3 DNA: TGTGCCAGCAGTCCTCGACAGAGCAACACTGAAGCTTTCTTT; CDR3 protein: CASSPRQSNTEAFF
D gene: NA; J gene: TRBJ1-1; clone size: NA; V gene: TRBV29-1; CDR3 DNA: TGCAGCGTTGAAGGAAGGCTGAGGGTGACTGAAGCTTTCTTT; CDR3 protein: CSVEGRLRVTEAFF
D gene: NA; J gene: TRBJ1-5; clone size: NA; V gene: TRBV4-1; CDR3 DNA: TGCGCCAGCAGCCAAGATCCCGGCAGTGCTTCCTATAGCAATCAGCCCCAGCATTTT; CDR3 protein: CASSQDPGSASYSNQPQHF
D gene: TRBD2; J gene: TRBJ2-5; clone size: NA; V gene: TRBV2; CDR3 DNA: TGTGCCAGCAGTGGGACTAGCGGGAGAGAGACCCAGTACTTC; CDR3 protein: CASSGTSGRETQYF
D gene: TRBD2; J gene: TRBJ2-5; clone size: NA; V gene: TRBV30; CDR3 DNA: TGTGCCTGGAGCGGAACTAGCGGGAGGCAAGAGACCCAGTACTTC; CDR3 protein: CAWSGTSGRQETQYF
D gene: NA; J gene: TRBJ1-2; clone size: few; V gene: TRBV29-1; CDR3 DNA: TGCAGCGTAAAGCTCACCGGACTAGGCTACACCTTC; CDR3 protein: CSVKLTGLGYTF
D gene: NA; J gene: TRBJ1-6; clone size: NA; V gene: TRBV4-1; CDR3 DNA: TGCGCCAGCAGCCAAGATGAGGGACTTCGGGGATTTAATTCACCCCTCCACTTT; CDR3 protein: CASSQDEGLRGFNSPLHF
D gene: NA; J gene: TRBJ1-5; clone size: NA; V gene: TRBV5-6; CDR3 DNA: TGTGCCAGCAGCTTGTTAGGGCTGAGCAATCAGCCCCAGCATTTT; CDR3 protein: CASSLLGLSNQPQHF